These T cell receptor beta chains were read from a single sample in a study of Graves' ophthalmopathy and Graves' hyperthyroidism. From the multiplex PCR reads, TCRdb called clonotypes with MiXCR, one entry per CDR3 protein. The table records about 480,000 distinct CDR3 sequences, 13% to 15% of them present only once. The sequencing sample was made of blood. These receptors came from a woman aged 25 to 39 with Graves' ophthalmopathy. Both conserved end residues are part of each CDR3. A D gene is named only where the DNA matches it firmly. Clone size, where shown, is once, few, many, or a class for clones that have expanded.

clone size	D gene	CDR3 length	V gene	J gene	CDR3 DNA	CDR3 protein
many	.	14	TRBV6-1	TRBJ2-7	TGTGCCACTTCATCGGGACCCAGCTCCTACGAGCAGTACTTC	CATSSGPSSYEQYF
once	.	14	TRBV6-2/TRBV6-3	TRBJ1-6	TGTGCCAGCAGTTACAGGGGGACTGATTCACCCCTCCACTTT	CASSYRGTDSPLHF
.	.	12	TRBV19	TRBJ1-2	TGTGCCAGTTCCCCCAGTGGGGATGGCTGCACCTTC	CASSPSGDGCTF
many	TRBD1	15	TRBV6-1	TRBJ2-7	TGTGCCAGCAGTACCCCCAGGACAGGGGGCAGCGAGCAGTACTTC	CASSTPRTGGSEQYF
.	.	17	TRBV6-2/TRBV6-3	TRBJ1-5	TGTGCCAGCAGTTACGGAGCGGCCTCTTATAGCAATCAGCCCCAGCATTTT	CASSYGAASYSNQPQHF
many	.	13	TRBV6-1	TRBJ2-7	TGTGCCAGCAGTGAAACTTGGAGCTACGAGCAGTACTTC	CASSETWSYEQYF
many	.	15	TRBV20-1	TRBJ2-7	TGCAGTGCTAGATCCCCAGGCAGACTAGTGGACGAGCAGTACTTC	CSARSPGRLVDEQYF
many	TRBD2	12	TRBV30	TRBJ2-7	TGTGCCTGGATTAGCGGGATGAACGAGCAGTACTTC	CAWISGMNEQYF
many	.	13	TRBV5-1	TRBJ2-7	TGCGCCAGCGGGACGGAGGGATCCTACGAGCAGTACTTC	CASGTEGSYEQYF
many	.	13	TRBV12-3/TRBV12-4	TRBJ2-7	TGTGCCAGCAGTTTCTTAGGGAATTACGAGCAGTACTTC	CASSFLGNYEQYF
many	.	12	TRBV15	TRBJ2-4	TGTGCCACCAGCACCTCTAGGAACATTAAGTACTTC	CATSTSRNIKYF
many	.	17	TRBV12-3/TRBV12-4	TRBJ1-5	TGTGCCAGCAGTTCGAGGGGGGAGCCGTATAGCAATCAGCCCCAGCATTTT	CASSSRGEPYSNQPQHF
many	.	12	TRBV6-1	TRBJ2-2	TGTGCCAGCAGCACCCTGTATGGGGAGCTGTTTTTT	CASSTLYGELFF
many	.	14	TRBV7-8	TRBJ2-5	TGTGCCAGCAGCTTACTAGGGATTCCGAAGACCCAGTACTTC	CASSLLGIPKTQYF
many	.	16	TRBV2	TRBJ2-4	TGTGCCAGCAGTGAAGATAGGGGTATGGCCAAAAACATTCAGTACTTC	CASSEDRGMAKNIQYF
many	.	13	TRBV12-3/TRBV12-4	TRBJ2-7	TGTGCCATACACCCCGAGACCCCCTGCGAGCAGTACTTC	CAIHPETPCEQYF
many	TRBD2	15	TRBV11-2	TRBJ2-2	TGTGCCAGCAGCTTGATGCGGGGGGGCACCGGGGAGCTGTTTTTT	CASSLMRGGTGELFF
.	.	14	TRBV12-3/TRBV12-4	TRBJ1-1	TGTGCCAGCAGTCCCCCCACCTACCGGGCTGAAGCTTTCTTT	CASSPPTYRAEAFF
few	TRBD1	14	TRBV20-1	TRBJ1-5	TGCAGTGCTAGGCGACAGGGGTTAAATCAGCCCCAGCATTTT	CSARRQGLNQPQHF
many	TRBD2	13	TRBV2	TRBJ2-5	TGTGCCAGCTCCGTGGCGGGGGAAGAGACCCAGTACTTC	CASSVAGEETQYF
many	TRBD1	14	TRBV20-1	TRBJ2-5	TGCAGTGCCATAGCCGGGACAGGGAGAGAGACCCAGTACTTC	CSAIAGTGRETQYF
many	.	11	TRBV20-1	TRBJ1-2	TGCAGTGCTTACAAAGACTATGGCTACACCTTC	CSAYKDYGYTF
many	.	13	TRBV20-1	TRBJ2-7	TGCAGTGCTAGGGGACTGGAGGCCTACGAGCAGTACTTC	CSARGLEAYEQYF
many	TRBD2	16	TRBV6-5	TRBJ2-2	TGTGCCAGCAGGGCTCTTGGCGGGGGGTGGACCGGGGAGCTGTTTTTT	CASRALGGGWTGELFF
few	.	13	TRBV18	TRBJ2-7	TGTGCCAGCTCCCCCGGGACGGCGAACGAGCAGTACTTC	CASSPGTANEQYF
many	.	14	TRBV12-3/TRBV12-4	TRBJ2-7	TGTGCCAGCAGTTTAGCGGACAGCCCCTACGAGCAGTACTTC	CASSLADSPYEQYF
.	.	12	TRBV28	TRBJ2-5	TGTGCCAGCAGGCCCCGACAAGAGACCCAGTACTTC	CASRPRQETQYF
.	TRBD2	17	TRBV19	TRBJ2-2	TGTGCCAGTAGCTCAAGAGCGGGAGGAGCGAACACCGGGGAGCTGTTTTTT	CASSSRAGGANTGELFF
.	TRBD1	14	TRBV6-1	TRBJ1-1	TGTGCCACTTTAACAGGACAGGGGAACACTGAAGCTTTCTTT	CATLTGQGNTEAFF
many	TRBD1	14	TRBV12-3/TRBV12-4	TRBJ1-2	TGTGCCAGCAGTTCCTCGACAGGGAACTATGGCTACACCTTC	CASSSSTGNYGYTF
many	TRBD1	16	TRBV28	TRBJ1-5	TGTGCCAGCAGTCCCCCCCGGGGACAGGGAGGTCAGCCCCAGCATTTT	CASSPPRGQGGQPQHF